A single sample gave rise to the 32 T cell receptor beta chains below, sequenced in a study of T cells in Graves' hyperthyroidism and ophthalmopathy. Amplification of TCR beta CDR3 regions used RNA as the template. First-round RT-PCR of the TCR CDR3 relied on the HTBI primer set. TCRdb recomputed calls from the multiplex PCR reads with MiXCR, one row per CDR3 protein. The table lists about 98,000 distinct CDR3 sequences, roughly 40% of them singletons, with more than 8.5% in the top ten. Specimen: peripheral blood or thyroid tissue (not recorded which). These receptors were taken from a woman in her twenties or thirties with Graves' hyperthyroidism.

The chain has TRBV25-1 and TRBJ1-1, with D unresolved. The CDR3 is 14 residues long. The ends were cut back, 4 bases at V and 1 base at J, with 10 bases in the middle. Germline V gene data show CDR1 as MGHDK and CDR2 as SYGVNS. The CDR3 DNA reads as TGTGCCAGCAGTGCTAGAAAGTCGAACACTGAAGCTTTCTTT. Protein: CASSARKSNTEAFF.

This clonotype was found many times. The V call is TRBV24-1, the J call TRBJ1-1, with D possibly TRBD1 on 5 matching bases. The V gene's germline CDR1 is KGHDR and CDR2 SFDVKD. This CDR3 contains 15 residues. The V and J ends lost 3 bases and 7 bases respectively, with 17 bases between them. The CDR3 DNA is TGTGCCACCAGTGATGGGACTCGCGGATTTGGTGAAGCTTTCTTT. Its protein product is CATSDGTRGFGEAFF.

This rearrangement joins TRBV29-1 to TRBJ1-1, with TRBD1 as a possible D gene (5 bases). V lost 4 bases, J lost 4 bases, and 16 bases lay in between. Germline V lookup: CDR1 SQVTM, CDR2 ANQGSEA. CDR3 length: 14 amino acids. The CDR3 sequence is CSVVLLGVGTEAFF. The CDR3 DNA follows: TGCAGCGTTGTCTTGCTGGGGGTGGGCACTGAAGCTTTCTTT.

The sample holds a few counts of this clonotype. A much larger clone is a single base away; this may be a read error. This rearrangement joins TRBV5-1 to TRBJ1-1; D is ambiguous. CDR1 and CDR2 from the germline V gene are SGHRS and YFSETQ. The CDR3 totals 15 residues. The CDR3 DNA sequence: TGCGCCAGCAGCCACCCATCCTCCGGAGACACTGAAGTTTTCTTT. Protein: CASSHPSSGDTEVFF.

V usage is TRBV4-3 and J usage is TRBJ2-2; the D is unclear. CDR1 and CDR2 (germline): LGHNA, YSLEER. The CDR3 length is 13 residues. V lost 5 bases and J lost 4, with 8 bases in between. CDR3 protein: CASSFRSTGELFF. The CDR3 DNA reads TGCGCCAGCAGCTTCCGATCCACCGGGGAGCTGTTTTTT.

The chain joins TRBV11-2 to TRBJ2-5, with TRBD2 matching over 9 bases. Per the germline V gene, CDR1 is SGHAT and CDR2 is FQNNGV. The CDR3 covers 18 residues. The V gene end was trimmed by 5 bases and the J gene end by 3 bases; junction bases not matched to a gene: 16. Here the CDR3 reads CASSGSDALSGREETQYF. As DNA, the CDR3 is TGTGCCAGCAGCGGGTCCGACGCGCTTAGCGGGAGAGAAGAGACCCAGTACTTC.

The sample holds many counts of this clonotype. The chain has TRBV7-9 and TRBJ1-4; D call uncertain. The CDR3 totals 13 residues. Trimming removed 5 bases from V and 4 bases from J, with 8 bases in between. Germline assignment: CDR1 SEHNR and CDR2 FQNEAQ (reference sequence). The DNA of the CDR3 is TGTGCCAGCAGCCCCCCGGGTAATGAAAAACTGTTTTTT. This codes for CASSPPGNEKLFF.

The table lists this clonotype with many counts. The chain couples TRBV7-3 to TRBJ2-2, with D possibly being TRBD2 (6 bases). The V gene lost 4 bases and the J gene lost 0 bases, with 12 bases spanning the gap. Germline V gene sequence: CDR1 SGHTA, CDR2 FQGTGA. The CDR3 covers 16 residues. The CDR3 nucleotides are TGTGCCAGCAGCTCTCTTGGAGGGACGAACACCGGGGAGCTGTTTTTT. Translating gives CASSSLGGTNTGELFF.

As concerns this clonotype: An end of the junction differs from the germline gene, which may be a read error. The CDR3 DNA sequence: TGTGTCAGCAGCTCGACAGGGGAAGCTTTGCCTCCTTCACTGCTGGCACAGAAGTACTTC. Protein product: CVSSSTGEALPPSLLAQKYF. The chain links TRBV7-2 to TRBJ2-7, with 8 bases fitting TRBD1. The CDR3 covers 20 residues. The V gene's germline CDR1 is SGHTA and CDR2 FQGNSA.

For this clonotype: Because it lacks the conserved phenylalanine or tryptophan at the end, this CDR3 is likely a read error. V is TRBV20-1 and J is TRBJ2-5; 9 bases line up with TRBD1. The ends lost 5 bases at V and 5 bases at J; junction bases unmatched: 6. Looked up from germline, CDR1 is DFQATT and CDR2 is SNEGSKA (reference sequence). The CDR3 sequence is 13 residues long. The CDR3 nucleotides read TGCAGTGCTGACCGGGACAGGGTGGAGACCCAGTACTCC. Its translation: CSADRDRVETQYS.

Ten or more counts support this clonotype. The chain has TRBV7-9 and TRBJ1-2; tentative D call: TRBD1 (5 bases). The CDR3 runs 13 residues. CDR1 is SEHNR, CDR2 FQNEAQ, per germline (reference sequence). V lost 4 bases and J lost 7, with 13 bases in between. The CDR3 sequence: CASSSGRGTGYTF. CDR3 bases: TGTGCCAGCAGCTCAGGGCGGGGGACTGGCTACACCTTC.

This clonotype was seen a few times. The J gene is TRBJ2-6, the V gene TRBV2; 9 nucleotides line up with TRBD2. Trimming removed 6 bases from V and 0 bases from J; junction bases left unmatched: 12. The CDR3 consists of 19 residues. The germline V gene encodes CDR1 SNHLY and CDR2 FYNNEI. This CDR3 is CASSQFGAGGYSGANVLTF. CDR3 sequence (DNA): TGTGCCAGCAGCCAATTTGGAGCGGGAGGTTACTCTGGGGCCAACGTCCTGACTTTC. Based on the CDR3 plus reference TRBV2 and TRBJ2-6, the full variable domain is EPEVTQTPSHQVTQMGQEVILRCVPISNHLYFYWYRQILGQKVEFLVSFYNNEISEKSEIFDDQFSVERPDGSNFTLKIRSTKLEDSAMYFCASSQFGAGGYSGANVLTFGAGSRLTVL.

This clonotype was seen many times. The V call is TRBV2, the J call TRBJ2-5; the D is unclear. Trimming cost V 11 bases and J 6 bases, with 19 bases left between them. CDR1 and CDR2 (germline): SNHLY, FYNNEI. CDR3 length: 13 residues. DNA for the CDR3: TGTGCCGGAAGACAATGGCGGTCGAAGACCCAGTACTTC. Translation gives CAGRQWRSKTQYF.

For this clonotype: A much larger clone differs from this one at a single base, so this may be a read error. DNA for the CDR3: TGCGCCAGCTCCCCAGCGGGAGATTCGGATACGCAGTATTTT. This codes for CASSPAGDSDTQYF. The chain couples TRBV10-1 to TRBJ2-3; 8 positions match TRBD2. V shed 8 bases, J shed 6 bases, and the junction held 10 bases outside the gene matches. The CDR3 totals 14 residues. Germline CDR1 and CDR2: WNHNN and SYGVQD (reference sequence).

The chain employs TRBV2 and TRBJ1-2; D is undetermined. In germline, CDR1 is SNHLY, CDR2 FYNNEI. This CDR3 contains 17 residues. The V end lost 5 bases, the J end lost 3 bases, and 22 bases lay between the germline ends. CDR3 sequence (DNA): TGTGCCAGCAGTTTAGTCGGCAGAAAACCTTTTGACTATGGCTACACCTTC. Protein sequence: CASSLVGRKPFDYGYTF.

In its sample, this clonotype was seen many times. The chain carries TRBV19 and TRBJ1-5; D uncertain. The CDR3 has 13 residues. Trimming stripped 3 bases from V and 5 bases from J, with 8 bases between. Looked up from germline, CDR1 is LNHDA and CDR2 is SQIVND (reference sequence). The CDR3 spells CASSILWDQPQHF. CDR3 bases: TGTGCCAGTAGTATCTTGTGGGATCAGCCCCAGCATTTT.

This CDR3 is CAIGQRGEAFF. For the CDR3, the DNA is TGTGCCATAGGCCAACGAGGTGAAGCTTTCTTT. The chain recombines TRBV10-3 with TRBJ1-1; D not resolved. Germline lookup yields CDR1 ENHRY and CDR2 SYGVKD. V was clipped by 9 bases and J by 7 bases, with 12 bases between them. This CDR3 is built from 11 residues.

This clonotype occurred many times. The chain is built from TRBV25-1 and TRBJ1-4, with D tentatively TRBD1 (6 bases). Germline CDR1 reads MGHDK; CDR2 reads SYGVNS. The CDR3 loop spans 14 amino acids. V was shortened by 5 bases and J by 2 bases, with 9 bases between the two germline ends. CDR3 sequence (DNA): TGTGCCAGCAGTAAGACAGGTACTAATGAAAAACTGTTTTTT. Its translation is CASSKTGTNEKLFF.

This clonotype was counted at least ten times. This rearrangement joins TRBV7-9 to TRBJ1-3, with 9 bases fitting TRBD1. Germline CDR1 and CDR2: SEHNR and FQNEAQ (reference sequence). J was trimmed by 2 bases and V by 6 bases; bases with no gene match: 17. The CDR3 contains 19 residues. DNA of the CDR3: TGTGCCAGCAGTTTCCCCACGACAGGGGGGCATAATCCTGGAAACACCATATATTTT. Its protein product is CASSFPTTGGHNPGNTIYF.

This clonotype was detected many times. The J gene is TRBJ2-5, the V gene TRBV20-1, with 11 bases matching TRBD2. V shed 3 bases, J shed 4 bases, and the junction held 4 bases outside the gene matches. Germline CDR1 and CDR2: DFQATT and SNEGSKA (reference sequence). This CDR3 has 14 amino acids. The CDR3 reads CSASPLAGGETQYF. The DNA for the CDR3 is TGCAGTGCTAGCCCCCTAGCGGGAGGAGAGACCCAGTACTTC.

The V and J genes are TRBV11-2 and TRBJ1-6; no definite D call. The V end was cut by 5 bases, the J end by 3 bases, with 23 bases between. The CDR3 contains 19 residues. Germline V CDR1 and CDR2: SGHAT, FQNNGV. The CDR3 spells CASSGSSSAVNFYNSPLHF. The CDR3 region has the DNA TGTGCCAGCAGCGGAAGTTCCTCGGCGGTCAACTTCTATAATTCACCCCTCCACTTT.

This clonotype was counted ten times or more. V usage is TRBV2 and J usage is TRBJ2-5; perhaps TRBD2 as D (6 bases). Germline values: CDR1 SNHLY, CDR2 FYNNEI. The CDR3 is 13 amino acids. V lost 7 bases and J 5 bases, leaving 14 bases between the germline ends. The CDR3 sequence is CASNGGVVETQYF. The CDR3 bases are TGTGCCAGCAACGGGGGAGTGGTCGAGACCCAGTACTTC.

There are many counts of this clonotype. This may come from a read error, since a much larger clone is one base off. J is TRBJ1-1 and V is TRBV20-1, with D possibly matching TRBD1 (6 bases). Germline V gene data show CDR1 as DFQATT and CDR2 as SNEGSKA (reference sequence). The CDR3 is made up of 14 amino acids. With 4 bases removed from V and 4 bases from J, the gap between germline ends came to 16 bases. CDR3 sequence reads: CSAIGPGASTEAFF. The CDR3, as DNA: TGCAGTGCTATAGGGCCAGGGGCGAGCACTGAAGCTTTCTTT.

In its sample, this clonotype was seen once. The CDR3 DNA is TGTGCCAGCAGTGAAGATGCAGCCTCTAATGAAAAACTGTTTTTT. This codes for CASSEDAASNEKLFF. The chain joins TRBV2 to TRBJ1-4, with D unclear. Trimming left V 1 base short and J 3 bases short, with 9 bases between. Germline CDR1 SNHLY, CDR2 FYNNEI. CDR3 size: 15 residues.

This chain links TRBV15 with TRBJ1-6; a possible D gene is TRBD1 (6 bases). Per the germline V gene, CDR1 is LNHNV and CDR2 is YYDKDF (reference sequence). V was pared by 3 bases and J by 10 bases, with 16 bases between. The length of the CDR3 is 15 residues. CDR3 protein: CATSRNREGGSPLHF. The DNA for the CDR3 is TGTGCCACCAGCAGGAACAGGGAGGGGGGCTCACCCCTCCACTTT.

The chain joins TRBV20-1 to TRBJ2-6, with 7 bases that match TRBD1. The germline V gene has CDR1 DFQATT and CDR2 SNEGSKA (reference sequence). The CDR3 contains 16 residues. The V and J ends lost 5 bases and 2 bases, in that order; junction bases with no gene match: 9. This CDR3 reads CSAGGQTDTGANVLTF. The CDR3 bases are TGCAGTGCTGGGGGACAGACGGACACTGGGGCCAACGTCCTGACTTTC.

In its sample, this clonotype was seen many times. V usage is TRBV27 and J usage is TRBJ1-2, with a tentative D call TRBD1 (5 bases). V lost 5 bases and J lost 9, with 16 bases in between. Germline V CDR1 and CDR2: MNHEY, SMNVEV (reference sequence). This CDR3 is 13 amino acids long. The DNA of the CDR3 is TGTGCCAGCAGTGGTAGTTGGCAGGGACGCTACACCTTC. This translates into CASSGSWQGRYTF.

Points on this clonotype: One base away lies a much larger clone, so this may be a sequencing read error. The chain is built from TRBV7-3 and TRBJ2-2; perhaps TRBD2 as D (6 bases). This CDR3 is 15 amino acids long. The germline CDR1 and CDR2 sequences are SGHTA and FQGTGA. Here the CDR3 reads CASSPPTPSIGGLFF. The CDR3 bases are TGTGCCAGCAGTCCCCCGACACCTTCGATCGGGGGGCTGTTTTTT.

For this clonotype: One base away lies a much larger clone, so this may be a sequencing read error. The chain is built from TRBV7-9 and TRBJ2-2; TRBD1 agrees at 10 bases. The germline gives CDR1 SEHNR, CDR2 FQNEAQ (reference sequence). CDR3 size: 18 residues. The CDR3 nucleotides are TGCGCCAGCAGCCACTACCCCGACAGGGGGCTAGGCACCGGGGGGCTGTTTTTT. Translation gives CASSHYPDRGLGTGGLFF.

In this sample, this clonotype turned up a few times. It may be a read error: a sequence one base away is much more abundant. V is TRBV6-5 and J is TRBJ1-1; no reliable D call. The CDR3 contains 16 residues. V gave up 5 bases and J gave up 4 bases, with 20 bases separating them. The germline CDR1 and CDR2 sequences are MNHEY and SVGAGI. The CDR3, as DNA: TGTGCCAGCAGTCCTCTGGACTTGTCCTTGGGCACTGAAGCTTTCTTT. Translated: CASSPLDLSLGTEAFF.

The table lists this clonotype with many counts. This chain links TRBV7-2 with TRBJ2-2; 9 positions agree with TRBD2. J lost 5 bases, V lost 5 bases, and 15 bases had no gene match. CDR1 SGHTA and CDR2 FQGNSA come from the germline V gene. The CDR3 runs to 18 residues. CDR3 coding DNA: TGTGCCAGCAGCCAAGAGAAGGCCAGCGGGAGGTGGACCGGGGAGCTGTTTTTT. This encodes CASSQEKASGRWTGELFF.

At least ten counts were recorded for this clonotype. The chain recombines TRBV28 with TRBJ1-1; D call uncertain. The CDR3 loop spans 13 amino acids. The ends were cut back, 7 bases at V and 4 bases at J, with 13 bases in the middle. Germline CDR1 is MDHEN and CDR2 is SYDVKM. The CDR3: CASKSARSTEAFF. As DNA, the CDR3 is TGTGCCAGCAAATCCGCCCGGTCCACTGAAGCTTTCTTT.